The clone carrying this T cell receptor (beta chain) was seen more than once but under ten times. Its antigen is undetermined. The sample comes from a study of T cells after yellow fever vaccination. The CDR3 totals 11 residues. Germline CDR1 LGHNT, CDR2 FRNRAP. The V gene lost 4 bases and the J gene lost 6 bases, with 4 bases spanning the gap. A process of 5'RACE template switching, which added a universal primer site and UMIs, was used to make TCR cDNA. In TCRdb, the 5' RACE reads were re-called with MiXCR into one record per CDR3 protein. The sample lists 100,000 to 150,000 distinct CDR3 sequences, 12% to 15% occurring once. General study findings and limits: Researchers cautioned that FACS-sorted repertoires could harbor abundant clonotypes contaminating from the bulk population.

The sample was CD8+ T cells sorted from PBMCs, taken 5 days after the yellow fever booster vaccination. The chain carries TRBV12-5 and TRBJ2-1; D gene ambiguous. The receptor was isolated from a young man who received the YFV17D yellow fever vaccine. CDR3 nucleotides: TGTGCTAGTGGTTGGTCCAATGAGCAGTTCTTC. The encoded protein is CASGWSNEQFF.